This T cell receptor beta chain comes out of a study of CD8 T cells in ankylosing spondylitis. Whole-study results and caveats: Clones linked to disease were reported to show significant enrichment in matched ankylosing spondylitis synovial fluid. Both synovial fluid and blood in reactive arthritis had previously been reported to carry some motif variants. Ankylosing spondylitis blood seemed to carry a telltale TCR beta motif made of several highly homologous variants.

TCRdb reprocessed the 5' RACE reads with MiXCR, giving one entry per CDR3 protein. Here the sample spans about 800,000 distinct CDR3 sequences, approximately 10% being singletons. In this sample, this clonotype turned up a few times. As yet, its antigen is unknown. The length of the CDR3 is 15 residues. Per the germline V gene, CDR1 is KGHSH and CDR2 is LQKENI. V lost 3 bases and J 4 bases, leaving 16 bases between the germline ends. The clonotype originates from a male donor with ankylosing spondylitis. This sequence joins TRBV18 and TRBJ2-7; D is perhaps TRBD2 (5 bases). Material for sequencing was blood, either unsorted or a sorted T cell fraction (not recorded which). The CDR3 DNA sequence: TGTGCCAGCTCACCTACGGCCGGGGATCGGTACGAGCAGTACTTC. The encoded protein is CASSPTAGDRYEQYF.